This T cell receptor (beta chain) came from a study of cytomegalovirus exposure and HLA in healthy donors. Study results and limitations: Among TCR beta chains, those listed as cytomegalovirus-associated numbered some 160.

In the case of this clone: Its target is not known.

V lost 6 bases and J 6 bases, leaving 17 bases between the germline ends. The CDR3 is 14 residues long. The germline CDR1 and CDR2 sequences are SNHLY and FYNNEI. Here immunoSEQ multiplex PCR was the method, and the copy in TCRdb shows in-frame clones only, minus some. Of about 130,000 clones listed, about 91% are singletons. The origin of this receptor is a woman aged 18-29 years in good health and CMV-seronegative. The chain links TRBV2 to TRBJ2-5; perhaps TRBD1 as D (6 bases). The sample was PBMCs. The CDR3, as DNA: TGTGCCAGCAGCGGGACACGATCCAAGAAGACCCAGTACTTC. It encodes CASSGTRSKKTQYF.